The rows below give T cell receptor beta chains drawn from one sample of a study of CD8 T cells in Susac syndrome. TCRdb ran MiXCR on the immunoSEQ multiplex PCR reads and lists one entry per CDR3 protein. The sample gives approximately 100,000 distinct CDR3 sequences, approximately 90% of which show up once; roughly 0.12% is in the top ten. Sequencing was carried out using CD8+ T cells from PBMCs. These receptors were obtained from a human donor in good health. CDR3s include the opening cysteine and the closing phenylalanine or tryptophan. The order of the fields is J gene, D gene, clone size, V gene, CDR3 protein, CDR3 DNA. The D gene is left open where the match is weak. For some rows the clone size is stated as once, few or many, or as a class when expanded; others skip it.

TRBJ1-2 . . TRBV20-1 CSAPDRSNYGYTF TGCAGTGCTCCCGACAGATCAAACTATGGCTACACCTTC
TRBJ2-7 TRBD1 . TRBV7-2 CASSPRTGYEQYF TGTGCCAGCAGCCCCCGGACAGGCTACGAGCAGTACTTC
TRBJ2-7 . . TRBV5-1 CASSLKMGTSYEQYF TGCGCCAGCAGCTTGAAGATGGGAACCTCCTACGAGCAGTACTTC
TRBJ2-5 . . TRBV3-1 CASSQGRGIGETQYF TGTGCCAGCAGCCAAGGTCGGGGAATCGGAGAGACCCAGTACTTC
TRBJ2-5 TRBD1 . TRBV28 CASSSPGQGVFSGETQYF TGTGCCAGCAGTTCACCGGGACAGGGTGTATTCTCTGGAGAGACCCAGTACTTC
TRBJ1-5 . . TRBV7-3 CASSVRGQPQHF TGTGCCAGCAGCGTTCGGGGTCAGCCCCAGCATTTT
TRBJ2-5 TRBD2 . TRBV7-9 CASRRLAGEQETQYF TGTGCCAGCAGGCGACTAGCGGGGGAACAAGAGACCCAGTACTTC
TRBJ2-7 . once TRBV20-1 CSATQGVYEQYF TGCAGTGCTACTCAGGGAGTATACGAGCAGTACTTC
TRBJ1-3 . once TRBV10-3 CAIRGDSGNTIYF TGTGCCATCAGAGGGGACTCTGGAAACACCATATATTTT
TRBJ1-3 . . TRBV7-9 CASSLVTGVSGNTIYF TGTGCCAGCAGCTTAGTAACAGGAGTCTCTGGAAACACCATATATTTT